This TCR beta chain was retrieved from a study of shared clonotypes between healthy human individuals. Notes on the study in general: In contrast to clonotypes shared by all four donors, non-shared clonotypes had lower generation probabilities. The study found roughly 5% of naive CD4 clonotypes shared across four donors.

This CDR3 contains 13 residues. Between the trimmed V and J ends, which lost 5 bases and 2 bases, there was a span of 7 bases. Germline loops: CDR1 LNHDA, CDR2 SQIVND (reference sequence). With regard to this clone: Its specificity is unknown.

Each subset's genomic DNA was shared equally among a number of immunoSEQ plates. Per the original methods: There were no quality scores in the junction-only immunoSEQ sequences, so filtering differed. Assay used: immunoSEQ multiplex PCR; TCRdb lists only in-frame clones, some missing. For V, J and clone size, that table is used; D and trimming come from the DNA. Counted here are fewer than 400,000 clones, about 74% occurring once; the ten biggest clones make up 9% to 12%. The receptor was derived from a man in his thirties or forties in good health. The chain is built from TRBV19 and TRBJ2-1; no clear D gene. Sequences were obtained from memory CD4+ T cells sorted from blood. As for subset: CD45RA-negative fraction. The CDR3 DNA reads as TGTGCCAGTAGTGTCACACCCTACAATGAGCAGTTCTTC. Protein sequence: CASSVTPYNEQFF.